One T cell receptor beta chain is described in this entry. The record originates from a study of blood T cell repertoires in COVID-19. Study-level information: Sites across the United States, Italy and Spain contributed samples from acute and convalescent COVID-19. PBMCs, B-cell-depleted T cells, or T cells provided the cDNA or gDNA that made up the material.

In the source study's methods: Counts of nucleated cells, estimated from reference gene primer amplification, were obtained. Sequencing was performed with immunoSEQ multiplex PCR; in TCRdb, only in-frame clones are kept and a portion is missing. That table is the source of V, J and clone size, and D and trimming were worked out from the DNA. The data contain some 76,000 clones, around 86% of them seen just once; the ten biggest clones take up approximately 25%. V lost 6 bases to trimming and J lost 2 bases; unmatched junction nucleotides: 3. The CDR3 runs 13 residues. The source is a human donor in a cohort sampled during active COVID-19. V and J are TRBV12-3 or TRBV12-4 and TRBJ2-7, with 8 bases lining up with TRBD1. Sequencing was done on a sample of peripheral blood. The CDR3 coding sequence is TGTGCCAGCAGCCGGGACAGGACCTACGAGCAGTACTTC. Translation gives CASSRDRTYEQYF.